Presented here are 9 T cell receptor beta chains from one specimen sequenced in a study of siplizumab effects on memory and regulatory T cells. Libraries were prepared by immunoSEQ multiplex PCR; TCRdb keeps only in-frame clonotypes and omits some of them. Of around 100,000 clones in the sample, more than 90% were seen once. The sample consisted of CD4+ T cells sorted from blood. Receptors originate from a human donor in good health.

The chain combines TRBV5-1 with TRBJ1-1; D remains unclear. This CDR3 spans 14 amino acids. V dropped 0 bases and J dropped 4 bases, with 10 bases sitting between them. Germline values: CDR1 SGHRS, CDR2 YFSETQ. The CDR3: CASSLGGSGTEAFF. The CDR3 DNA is TGCGCCAGCAGCTTGGGGGGTAGTGGCACTGAAGCTTTCTTT.

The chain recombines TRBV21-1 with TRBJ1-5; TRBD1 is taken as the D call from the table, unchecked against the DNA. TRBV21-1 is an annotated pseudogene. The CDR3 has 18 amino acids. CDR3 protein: CASSKALWDRGTFQPQHF. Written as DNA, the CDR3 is TGTGCCAGCAGCAAAGCGCTTTGGGACAGGGGGACGTTTCAGCCCCAGCATTTT.

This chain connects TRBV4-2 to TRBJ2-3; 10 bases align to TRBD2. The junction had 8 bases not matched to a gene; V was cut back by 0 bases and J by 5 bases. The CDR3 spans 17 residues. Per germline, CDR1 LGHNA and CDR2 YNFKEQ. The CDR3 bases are TGTGCCAGCAGCCAAGATCCCTCTAGCGGGGGAATAGATACGCAGTATTTT. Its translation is CASSQDPSSGGIDTQYF.

This CDR3 reads CASKTMDGSFQPQHF. DNA of the CDR3: TGTGCCAGTAAGACCATGGACGGTTCTTTCCAGCCCCAGCATTTT. The chain joins TRBV19 to TRBJ1-5; D is uncertain. Trimming stripped 7 bases from V and 7 bases from J, with 20 bases between. The germline CDR1 and CDR2 sequences are LNHDA and SQIVND (reference sequence). The CDR3 is 15 amino acids.

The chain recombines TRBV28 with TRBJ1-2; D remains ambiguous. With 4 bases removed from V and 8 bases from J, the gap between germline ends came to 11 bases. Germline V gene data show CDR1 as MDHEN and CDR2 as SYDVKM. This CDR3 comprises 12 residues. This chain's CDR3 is CASSSGSRGYTF. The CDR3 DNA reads TGTGCCAGCAGTTCGGGATCGAGAGGCTACACCTTC.

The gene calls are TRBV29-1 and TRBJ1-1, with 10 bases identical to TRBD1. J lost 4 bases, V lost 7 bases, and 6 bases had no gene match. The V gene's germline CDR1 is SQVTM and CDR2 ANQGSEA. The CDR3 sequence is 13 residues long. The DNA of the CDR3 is TGCAGCGCCCCCCGGACAGGGGGCACTGAAGCTTTCTTT. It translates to CSAPRTGGTEAFF.

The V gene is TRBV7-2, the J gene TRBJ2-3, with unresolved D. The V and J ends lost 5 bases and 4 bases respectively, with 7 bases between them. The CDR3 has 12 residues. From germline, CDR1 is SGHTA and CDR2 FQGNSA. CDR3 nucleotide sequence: TGTGCCAGCAGCCAAAGGTCAGATACGCAGTATTTT. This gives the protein CASSQRSDTQYF.

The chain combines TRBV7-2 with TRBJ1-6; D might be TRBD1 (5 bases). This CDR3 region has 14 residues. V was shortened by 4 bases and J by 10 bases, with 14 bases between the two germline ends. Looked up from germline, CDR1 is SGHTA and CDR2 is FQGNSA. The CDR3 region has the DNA TGTGCCAGCAGCTCGGGACGGATTGGATCACCCCTCCACTTT. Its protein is CASSSGRIGSPLHF.

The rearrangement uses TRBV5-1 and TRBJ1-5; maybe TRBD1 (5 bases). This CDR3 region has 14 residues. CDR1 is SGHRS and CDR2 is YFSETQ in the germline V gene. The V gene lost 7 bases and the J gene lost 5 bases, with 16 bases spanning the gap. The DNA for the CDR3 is TGCGCCAGCCTTGCGATGGGGCGGGATCAGCCCCAGCATTTT. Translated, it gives CASLAMGRDQPQHF. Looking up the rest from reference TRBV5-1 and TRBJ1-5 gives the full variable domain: KAGVTQTPRYLIKTRGQQVTLSCSPISGHRSVSWYQQTPGQGLQFLFEYFSETQRNKGNFPGRFSGRQFSNSRSEMNVSTLELGDSALYLCASLAMGRDQPQHFGDGTRLSIL.